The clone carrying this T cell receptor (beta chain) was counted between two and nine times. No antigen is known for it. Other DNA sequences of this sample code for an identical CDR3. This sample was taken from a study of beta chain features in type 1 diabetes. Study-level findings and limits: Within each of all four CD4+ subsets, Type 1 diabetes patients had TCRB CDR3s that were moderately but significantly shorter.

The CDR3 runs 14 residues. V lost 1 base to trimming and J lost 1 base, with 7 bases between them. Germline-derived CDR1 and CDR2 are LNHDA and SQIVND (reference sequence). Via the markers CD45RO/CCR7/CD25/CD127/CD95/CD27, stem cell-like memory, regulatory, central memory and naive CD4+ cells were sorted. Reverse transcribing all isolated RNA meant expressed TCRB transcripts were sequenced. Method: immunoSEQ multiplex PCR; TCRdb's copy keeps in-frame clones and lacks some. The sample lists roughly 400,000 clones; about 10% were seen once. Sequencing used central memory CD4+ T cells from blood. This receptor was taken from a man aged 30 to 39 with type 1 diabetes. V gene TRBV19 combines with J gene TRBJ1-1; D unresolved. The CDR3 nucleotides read TGTGCCAGTAGTATAGGGACGGGGAACACTGAAGCTTTCTTT. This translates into CASSIGTGNTEAFF.